Following are 5 T cell receptor beta chains from one sample sequenced in a study of OX40 agonist ivuxolimab in advanced cancers. Method: immunoSEQ multiplex PCR; TCRdb's copy keeps in-frame clones and lacks some. The sample yields roughly 80,000 clones, more than 75% seen once. Sample: CD4+ or CD8+ T cells sorted from blood, taken in a trial of the OX40 agonist ivuxolimab. These TCRs come from an adult with an advanced solid tumor such as melanoma, head and neck, liver or kidney cancer.

J is TRBJ2-7 and V is TRBV28; either TRBD1 or TRBD2 may supply D (7 bases each). Germline CDR1 and CDR2: MDHEN and SYDVKM. V lost 6 bases and J lost 7, with 25 bases in between. The CDR3 is 16 amino acids. CDR3 sequence reads: CASSPPLGGGGKEQYF. CDR3 coding DNA: TGTGCCAGCAGCCCCCCCCTGGGGGGAGGGGGCAAGGAGCAGTACTTC.

About this clone: At one end, the junction sequence differs from germline, possibly due to a read error. The J gene is TRBJ2-7, the V gene TRBV18; D is undetermined. The germline gives CDR1 KGHSH, CDR2 LQKENI. The CDR3 runs to 14 residues. CDR3 amino acids: CASSPPSVSFEQYF. In DNA form, the CDR3 reads TGTGCCAGCTCACCACCTTCTGTTTCCTTCGAGCAGTACTTC.

This chain connects TRBV19 to TRBJ2-2, with D unresolved. Germline V gene sequence: CDR1 LNHDA, CDR2 SQIVND (reference sequence). V was clipped by 1 base and J by 8 bases, with 11 bases between them. The CDR3 totals 14 residues. This chain's CDR3 is CASSIGVSLGELFF. The DNA of the CDR3 is TGTGCCAGTAGTATAGGAGTGAGTCTAGGGGAGCTGTTTTTT.

J is TRBJ2-2 and V is TRBV7-3; 9 nucleotides match TRBD1. CDR1 and CDR2 from the germline V gene are SGHTA and FQGTGA. Unmatched junction bases numbered 5, after V lost 5 bases and J lost 10 bases. This CDR3 contains 13 residues. The CDR3: CASSPRDRAELFF. DNA for the CDR3: TGTGCCAGCAGCCCGCGGGACAGGGCGGAGCTGTTTTTT.

The V and J genes are TRBV6-5 and TRBJ1-5; perhaps TRBD1 as D (6 bases). CDR1 and CDR2 (germline): MNHEY, SVGAGI. CDR3 length equals 13 residues. The V end lost 7 bases, the J end lost 4 bases, and 11 bases lay between the germline ends. The CDR3 coding sequence is TGTGCCAGCACTCAAGGGGGGAATCAGCCCCAGCATTTT. Its translation is CASTQGGNQPQHF.